This T cell receptor beta chain was found in a study of beta chain features in type 1 diabetes listed by TCRdb under 2018. The study in broad terms: Mean age, gender distribution, total cell number and subset yield did not differ between patients and healthy donors. A total of about 100,000,000 sorted cells were examined across all samples, and RNA yield correlated strongly with the number of cells per subset. The study compared the TCRB repertoires of sorted circulating CD4+ T cell subsets in recently diagnosed type 1 diabetes patients with those in matched healthy donors. Naive and central memory subsets were obtained from all 30 or so donors, but regulatory and stem cell-like memory subsets were isolated from only 8 patients and roughly eight healthy donors. Here is what the overall study found, with its caveats: Only small numbers of individuals were included in the HLA sub-analyses, which left unresolved whether HLA type had any influence on TCRB rearrangement. Sequencing cDNA rather than genomic DNA could over-represent highly expressing activated cells, although activation and CD3 levels did not differ between groups. Fewer insertions and more nucleotide deletions at VDJ recombination sites were observed in patients with type 1 diabetes, implying thymic rearrangement abnormalities. Type 1 diabetes patients showed a moderate but significant shortening of TCRB CDR3 length in all four CD4+ subsets. PCR might favor shorter templates, but patient and control samples were amplified and corrected together, so any skew would affect both groups equally. Naive, central memory and regulatory TCRB repertoires appeared to be more alike among patients than among healthy donors.

In regard to this clone: Its binding antigen is unknown. No base quality information exists; no much larger clone differs at one position.

The High Capacity cDNA Reverse Transcription Kit was used to reverse transcribe all of the isolated RNA, meaning that expressed TCRB transcripts were what got sequenced. Deep immunoSEQ sequencing was performed on naive, central memory and regulatory T cell samples, with an average of about 4 million total reads per sample. After sorted cells were lysed in RLT buffer, RNA was extracted with DNase-treated RNeasy Micro or Mini kits, with the choice depending on cell number. To prevent cross-contamination, every cell subset was processed on its own, while patient and healthy donor samples were processed together. TCRB sequences were amplified from cDNA with the immunoSEQ multiplex PCR, producing 87-bp fragments spanning the CDR3 region. Amplicons were sequenced on the Illumina HiSeq platform. From the authors' description of their analysis: PCR bias was computationally corrected using synthetic template baselines, reads within Hamming distance 2 were collapsed, and singletons that could not be merged were discarded. Reads were aligned against IMGT so that V, D and J genes, CDR3 length and insertions or deletions at six rearrangement sites could be assigned. Within each subset, clonotype counts were normalized to sorted cell number, after which true diversity and Gini coefficients were computed with the tcR R package. The overlap coefficient, calculated on TCRB nucleotide sequences, was used to measure repertoire sharing. The immuneACCESS repertoire file appears here via TCRdb, limited to in-frame rearrangements. These files lack a portion of the clones; in checked studies, under half of the deficit traces to unresolved V genes, and the cause of the others is not known. Clonal size and the V and J genes are those of that table, whereas D and trimming came from the DNA. Across this sample there are around 340,000 clones, with about a tenth seen only once. 0.9% to 1.1% of the sample goes to the ten largest clones.

From each donor, a single peripheral blood sample of roughly 0.11 L on average was drawn into heparinised tubes. A BD FACSAria II was used to sort naive, central memory, regulatory and stem cell-like memory CD4+ T cells with a panel that included CD45RO, CCR7, CD25, CD127, CD95 and CD27. A purity above 95% was achieved for all sorted populations. PBMCs were isolated immediately by Lymphoprep density gradient centrifugation and stained directly without culture. To minimize batch effects, samples were stained and sorted in pairs, one healthy donor with one patient per experiment. The sample comprised central memory CD4+ T cells from blood. This TCR came from a man aged 30 to 45 with type 1 diabetes.

The DNA reads TGTGCCAGCAGCCATTTTACTCCGGGCGGGGATGGCTACACCTTC. Its coded protein is CASSHFTPGGDGYTF. This chain is built from TRBV7-2 and TRBJ1-2; too little of a D gene remains to name it. The germline ends are 19 bases apart after V is trimmed by 5 bases and J by 6 bases. The cysteine opens and the phenylalanine closes a CDR3 of 15 amino acids. Here the CDR3 DNA is all that survives: 45 bases in frame from base 1. For CDR1 and CDR2, the germline V gene lists SGHTA and FQGNSA. With all but the CDR3 taken from the reference TRBV7-2 and TRBJ1-2 genes, the full variable domain is: GAGVSQSPSNKVTEKGKDVELRCDPISGHTALYWYRQSLGQGLEFLIYFQGNSAPDKSGLPSDRFSAERTGGSVSTLTIQRTQQEDSAVYLCASSHFTPGGDGYTFGSGTRLTVV.